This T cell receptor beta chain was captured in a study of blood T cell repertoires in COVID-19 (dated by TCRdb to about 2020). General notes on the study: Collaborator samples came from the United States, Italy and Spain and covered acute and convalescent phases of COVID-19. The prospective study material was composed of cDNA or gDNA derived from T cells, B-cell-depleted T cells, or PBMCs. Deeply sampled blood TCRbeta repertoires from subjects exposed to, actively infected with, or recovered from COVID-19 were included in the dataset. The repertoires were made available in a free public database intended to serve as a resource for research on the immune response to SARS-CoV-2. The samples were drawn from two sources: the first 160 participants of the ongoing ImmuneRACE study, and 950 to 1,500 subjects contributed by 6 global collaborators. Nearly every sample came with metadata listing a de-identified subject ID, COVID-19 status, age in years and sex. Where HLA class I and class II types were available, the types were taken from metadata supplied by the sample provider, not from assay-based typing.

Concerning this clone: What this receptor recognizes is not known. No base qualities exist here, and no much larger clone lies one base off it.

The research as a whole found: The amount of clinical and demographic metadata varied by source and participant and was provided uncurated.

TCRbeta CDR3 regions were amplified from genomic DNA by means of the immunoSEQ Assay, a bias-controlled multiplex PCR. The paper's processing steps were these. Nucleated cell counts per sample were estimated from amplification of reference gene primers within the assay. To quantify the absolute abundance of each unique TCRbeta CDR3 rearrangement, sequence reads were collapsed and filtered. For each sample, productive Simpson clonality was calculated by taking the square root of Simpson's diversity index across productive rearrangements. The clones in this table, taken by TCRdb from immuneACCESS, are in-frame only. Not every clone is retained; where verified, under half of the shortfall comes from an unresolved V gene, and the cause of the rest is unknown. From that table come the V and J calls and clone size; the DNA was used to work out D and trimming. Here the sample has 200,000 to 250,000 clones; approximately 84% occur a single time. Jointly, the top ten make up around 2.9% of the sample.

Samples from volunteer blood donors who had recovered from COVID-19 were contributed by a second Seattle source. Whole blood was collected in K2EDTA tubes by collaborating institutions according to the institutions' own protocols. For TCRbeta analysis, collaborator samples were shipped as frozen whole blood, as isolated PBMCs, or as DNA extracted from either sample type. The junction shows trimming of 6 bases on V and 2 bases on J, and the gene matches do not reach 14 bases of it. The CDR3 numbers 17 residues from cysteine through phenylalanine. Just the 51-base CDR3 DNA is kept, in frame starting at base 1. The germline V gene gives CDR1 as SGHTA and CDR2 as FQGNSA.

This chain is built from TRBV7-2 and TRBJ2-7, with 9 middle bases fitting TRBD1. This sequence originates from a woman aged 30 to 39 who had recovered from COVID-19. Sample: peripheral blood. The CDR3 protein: CASRHRGVGQGTYEQYF. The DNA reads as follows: TGTGCCAGCAGACATCGGGGGGTGGGACAGGGCACCTACGAGCAGTACTTC.